The clone carrying this T cell receptor beta chain was seen more than once but under ten times. This sample was included in a study of blood T cell repertoires in COVID-19. Germline loops: CDR1 SGHKS, CDR2 YYEKEE (reference sequence). CDR3 length: 13 residues. The V gene lost 2 bases and the J gene lost 6 bases, with 9 bases spanning the gap. The repertoire was sequenced with immunoSEQ multiplex PCR; TCRdb's copy has only in-frame clones and lacks some. Of fewer than 300,000 clones in the sample, 80% to 95% were seen once. Material for sequencing was PBMCs or T cells enriched from blood (not recorded which). The rearrangement uses TRBV5-5 and TRBJ1-5; possibly TRBD1 for D (5 bases). This TCR was recovered from a woman aged 25 to 45 who had recovered from COVID-19. The CDR3 protein is CASSLGVGQPQHF. The CDR3 nucleotides read TGTGCCAGCAGCTTAGGGGTGGGTCAGCCCCAGCATTTT.